The rows below give T cell receptor beta chains drawn from one sample of a study of T cell responses to AZD1222 COVID-19 vaccine. Here immunoSEQ multiplex PCR was the method, and the copy in TCRdb shows in-frame clones only, minus some. The sample lists approximately 110,000 clones; over 75% were seen once. Specimen: peripheral blood, collected on day 0 of AZD1222 vaccination. The source is an adult in good health. The CDR3 runs from the conserved cysteine through the conserved F or W. A D gene is named only where the DNA matches it firmly. The size of a clone is reported for some rows only, either as once, few or many, or as a class for expanded clones.

CDR3aa,CDR3nt,v_gene,abundance,d_gene,j_gene
CASSHLSASNTEAFF,TGTGCCAGCAGCCATCTGTCTGCCTCGAACACTGAAGCTTTCTTT,TRBV14,NA,NA,TRBJ1-1
CASSVLAGYQETQYF,TGTGCCAGTAGTGTTTTAGCGGGGTACCAAGAGACCCAGTACTTC,TRBV19,NA,TRBD2,TRBJ2-5
CASSPLQNQPQHF,TGTGCCAGCAGCCCACTACAGAATCAGCCCCAGCATTTT,TRBV3-1/TRBV3-2,NA,NA,TRBJ1-5
CASSQEYGTDTQYF,TGTGCCAGCAGCCAAGAGTATGGCACAGATACGCAGTATTTT,TRBV14,NA,NA,TRBJ2-3
CASSLRATYYEQYF,TGTGCCAGCAGCTTACGTGCCACATACTACGAGCAGTACTTC,TRBV7-2,NA,NA,TRBJ2-7
CSVGSTNYGYTF,TGCAGCGTTGGCTCGACTAACTATGGCTACACCTTC,TRBV29-1,NA,NA,TRBJ1-2
CASSPQQGGQETQYF,TGTGCCAGCTCACCACAACAGGGGGGCCAAGAGACCCAGTACTTC,TRBV18,NA,TRBD1,TRBJ2-5
CASSFGGMRYF,TGTGCCAGCAGCTTTGGGGGAATGAGGTACTTC,TRBV5-6,NA,NA,TRBJ2-7
CASSPGQGTGGYTF,TGTGCCAGCAGTCCGGGACAGGGTACGGGTGGCTACACCTTC,TRBV6-2/TRBV6-3,NA,TRBD1,TRBJ1-2
CASSLGWQPGNTGELFF,TGCGCCAGCAGCTTGGGCTGGCAACCCGGCAACACCGGGGAGCTGTTTTTT,TRBV5-1,NA,NA,TRBJ2-2
CASSGAGGSYNEQFF,TGTGCCAGCAGCGGAGCGGGAGGCTCCTACAATGAGCAGTTCTTC,TRBV5-6,NA,TRBD2,TRBJ2-1
CAREEKGRNNEQFF,TGTGCCAGGGAGGAGAAGGGCAGGAACAATGAGCAGTTCTTC,TRBV6-4,NA,NA,TRBJ2-1
CASQGQGASYEQYF,TGTGCCAGCCAAGGACAGGGGGCTTCCTACGAGCAGTACTTC,TRBV18,NA,TRBD1,TRBJ2-7
CASSRLAPSYNEQFF,TGTGCCAGCAGCCGACTAGCCCCCTCCTACAATGAGCAGTTCTTC,TRBV27,NA,TRBD2,TRBJ2-1
CATSRGRGENDEQYF,TGTGCCACCAGCAGAGGGCGGGGGGAGAACGACGAGCAGTACTTC,TRBV15,NA,TRBD2,TRBJ2-7
CASSGGTGSSYEQYF,TGCGCCAGCAGCGGGGGGACAGGGAGCTCCTACGAGCAGTACTTC,TRBV5-1,NA,TRBD1,TRBJ2-7
CASSTPGRLDEKLFF,TGTGCCAGCAGCACTCCGGGACGGTTAGATGAAAAACTGTTTTTT,TRBV28,NA,NA,TRBJ1-4
CASSLAGTGDQPQHF,TGTGCCAGCAGCTTAGCTGGGACCGGTGATCAGCCCCAGCATTTT,TRBV7-9,NA,NA,TRBJ1-5
CASSPRQGSWTEAFF,TGTGCCAGCAGCCCACGACAGGGGAGTTGGACTGAAGCTTTCTTT,TRBV5-8,NA,TRBD1,TRBJ1-1
CASSLKGQGAGGELFF,TGTGCCAGCAGCTTAAAGGGACAGGGGGCCGGCGGGGAGCTGTTTTTT,TRBV5-4,NA,TRBD1,TRBJ2-2
CASSFGGGGYEQYF,TGTGCCAGCAGTTTTGGCGGGGGTGGGTACGAGCAGTACTTC,TRBV28,NA,TRBD2,TRBJ2-7
CASSFQRGGLTDTQYF,TGTGCCAGCAGTTTCCAGCGGGGGGGCCTCACAGATACGCAGTATTTT,TRBV28,NA,TRBD2,TRBJ2-3
CASSPQGAANEKLFF,TGCGCCAGCAGCCCACAAGGGGCGGCTAATGAAAAACTGTTTTTT,TRBV5-1,NA,NA,TRBJ1-4
CAAKSNTGELFF,TGTGCCGCGAAGTCGAACACCGGGGAGCTGTTTTTT,TRBV6-5,NA,NA,TRBJ2-2
CASSPGPGRNEQYF,TGTGCCAGCAGCCCAGGACCAGGGAGGAACGAGCAGTACTTC,TRBV7-2,NA,NA,TRBJ2-7
CASSSLLMNTEAFF,TGTGCCAGCAGTTCGCTCCTCATGAACACTGAAGCTTTCTTT,TRBV6-2/TRBV6-3,NA,NA,TRBJ1-1
CAISGGQAYNEQFF,TGTGCCATCAGTGGGGGACAGGCCTACAATGAGCAGTTCTTC,TRBV10-3,NA,TRBD1,TRBJ2-1
CASSFRSYEQYF,TGTGCCAGCAGCTTCCGGTCCTACGAGCAGTACTTC,TRBV5-8,NA,NA,TRBJ2-7
CASSPVGGGQPQHF,TGTGCCAGCAGCCCGGTGGGGGGCGGTCAGCCCCAGCATTTT,TRBV2,NA,NA,TRBJ1-5
CASSTPTSGGAVDTQYF,TGTGCCAGCAGTACACCGACTAGCGGGGGGGCAGTAGATACGCAGTATTTT,TRBV2,NA,TRBD2,TRBJ2-3
CASSPPGELFF,TGTGCCAGTAGTCCCCCCGGGGAGCTGTTTTTT,TRBV19,NA,NA,TRBJ2-2
CASARGTSGAYEQYF,TGTGCTAGTGCCCGCGGGACTAGCGGGGCCTACGAGCAGTACTTC,TRBV12-5,NA,TRBD2,TRBJ2-7
CTSTPILEHYEQYF,TGCACCAGCACCCCCATCCTTGAACACTACGAGCAGTACTTC,TRBV1,NA,NA,TRBJ2-7
CASSQGTGTNEQFF,TGTGCCAGCAGCCAAGGGACAGGGACAAATGAGCAGTTCTTC,TRBV3-1/TRBV3-2,once,TRBD1,TRBJ2-1
CATSAPGGLAGNNEQFF,TGTGCCACCAGTGCCCCGGGGGGACTAGCGGGCAACAATGAGCAGTTCTTC,TRBV24-1,NA,TRBD2,TRBJ2-1
CARRQGAEAFF,TGTGCCCGAAGACAGGGGGCTGAAGCTTTCTTT,TRBV30,NA,TRBD1,TRBJ1-1
CASSIGGRTSGQETQYF,TGTGCCAGTAGTATAGGGGGTAGGACTAGCGGCCAAGAGACCCAGTACTTC,TRBV19,NA,TRBD2,TRBJ2-5
CASSSGSSYGYTF,TGCGCCAGCAGTTCGGGGTCGAGCTATGGCTACACCTTC,TRBV10-2,NA,NA,TRBJ1-2
CSASKGETQYF,TGCAGTGCTAGCAAGGGTGAGACCCAGTACTTC,TRBV20-1,NA,NA,TRBJ2-5
CSASTGGFSGNTIYF,TGCAGTGCTAGTACAGGGGGCTTTTCTGGAAACACCATATATTTT,TRBV20-1,NA,TRBD1,TRBJ1-3
CASSLPSSAGNTIYF,TGCGCCAGCAGCTTACCTTCGAGTGCTGGAAACACCATATATTTT,TRBV5-1,NA,NA,TRBJ1-3
CASSFLTTEEQYF,TGTGCCAGCAGTTTCCTCACGACGGAGGAGCAGTACTTC,TRBV27,NA,NA,TRBJ2-7
CASSDTSLSYNSPLHF,TGTGCCAGCAGCGATACGTCCCTCTCCTATAATTCACCCCTCCACTTT,TRBV9,NA,NA,TRBJ1-6
CASSLQESSFEQYF,TGTGCCAGCAGCTTACAGGAAAGCAGCTTCGAGCAGTACTTC,TRBV7-9,NA,NA,TRBJ2-7
CATSSNRDTQYF,TGTGCCACCAGCAGTAACAGGGATACGCAGTATTTT,TRBV15,NA,NA,TRBJ2-3
CASSQDRISNQPQHF,TGCGCCAGCAGCCAAGACCGGATTAGCAATCAGCCCCAGCATTTT,TRBV4-3,once,NA,TRBJ1-5
CASSSVTSGGYNEQFF,TGTGCCAGCAGTTCCGTAACTAGCGGGGGATACAATGAGCAGTTCTTC,TRBV6-5,NA,TRBD2,TRBJ2-1
CASSHHSNEQYF,TGCGCCAGCAGCCACCACTCGAACGAGCAGTACTTC,TRBV4-1,once,NA,TRBJ2-7
CSAFGSLGTDTQYF,TGCAGCGCCTTCGGGAGTCTGGGCACAGATACGCAGTATTTT,TRBV29-1,NA,NA,TRBJ2-3
CASGYSGSTDTQYF,TGTGCCAGCGGATATAGCGGGAGCACAGATACGCAGTATTTT,TRBV25-1,NA,TRBD2,TRBJ2-3
CASSLMGTLNTGELFF,TGTGCCAGCAGTTTAATGGGGACACTGAACACCGGGGAGCTGTTTTTT,TRBV28,NA,NA,TRBJ2-2